Listed below are T cell receptor beta chains from one sample, sequenced in a study of T cell responses to AZD1222 COVID-19 vaccine. TCRdb's table, derived via immunoSEQ multiplex PCR, lists solely in-frame clones and lacks some. The sample records approximately 200,000 clones, just over 90% being singletons. Specimen: peripheral blood, collected 28 days after the second AZD1222 dose. These receptors came from an adult who received the AZD1222 COVID-19 vaccine. Each CDR3 is given with its conserved first and last residue. Each record gives: J gene, D gene, V gene, clone size, CDR3 DNA, CDR3 protein. The D gene is left open where the match is weak. The size of a clone is reported for some rows only, either as once, few or many, or as a class for expanded clones.

J: TRBJ1-5
D: -
V: TRBV27
size: -
DNA: TGTGCCAGCACCTCGGTCAATCCCCAGCATTTT
CDR3: CASTSVNPQHF

J: TRBJ2-7
D: TRBD1
V: TRBV7-9
size: -
DNA: TGTGCCAGCAGCCCAAGAGGACAGGGGCCCCTATTTGCCTACGAGCAGTACTTC
CDR3: CASSPRGQGPLFAYEQYF

J: TRBJ2-3
D: -
V: TRBV5-4
size: -
DNA: TGTGCCAGCAGCTTGGCCTTTGGCAGGGGCACAGATACGCAGTATTTT
CDR3: CASSLAFGRGTDTQYF

J: TRBJ2-5
D: -
V: TRBV4-1
size: -
DNA: TGCGCCTCCAGCAGGGGGGGAGAGACCCAGTACTTC
CDR3: CASSRGGETQYF

J: TRBJ2-5
D: -
V: TRBV9
size: -
DNA: TGTGCCAGCAGCGTAGGATTGGGGGAGACCCAGTACTTC
CDR3: CASSVGLGETQYF

J: TRBJ1-1
D: -
V: TRBV9
size: once
DNA: TGTGCCAGCAGCGTTTGGAGGGACTACACTGAAGCTTTCTTT
CDR3: CASSVWRDYTEAFF

J: TRBJ2-4
D: -
V: TRBV5-4
size: -
DNA: TGTGCCTCGGGGGAACCCAAAAACATTCAGTACTTC
CDR3: CASGEPKNIQYF

J: TRBJ1-2
D: TRBD1
V: TRBV15
size: once
DNA: TGTGCCACCAGCAGAGGGGGAGGGACAGACAACTATGGCTACACCTTC
CDR3: CATSRGGGTDNYGYTF

J: TRBJ2-1
D: -
V: TRBV10-1
size: -
DNA: TGCGCCAGCAGTGAGGTCGGTACGGTCGCGGGAGAGCAGTTCTTC
CDR3: CASSEVGTVAGEQFF

J: TRBJ2-3
D: -
V: TRBV4-2
size: once
DNA: TGTGCCAGCAGCCAAGAAACCCGGTGGGGAAACACAGATACGCAGTATTTT
CDR3: CASSQETRWGNTDTQYF

J: TRBJ2-1
D: -
V: TRBV4-3
size: -
DNA: TGCGCCAGCAGCCAAGATAAAAGCGGGTTTTACAATGAGCAGTTCTTC
CDR3: CASSQDKSGFYNEQFF

J: TRBJ2-1
D: -
V: TRBV6-1
size: -
DNA: TGTGCCAGCAGTGAATTGGGGGGGGGCGGATACAATGAGCAGTTCTTC
CDR3: CASSELGGGGYNEQFF

J: TRBJ2-3
D: -
V: TRBV11-2
size: -
DNA: TGTGCCAGCAGCTTCATCCCCGCTAGCACAGATACGCAGTATTTT
CDR3: CASSFIPASTDTQYF

J: TRBJ1-4
D: -
V: TRBV6-5
size: -
DNA: TGTGCCAGCAGTTACTCTTACAAACCCACAGGGGAAAAACTGTTTTTT
CDR3: CASSYSYKPTGEKLFF

J: TRBJ1-5
D: -
V: TRBV16
size: -
DNA: TGTGCCAGCAGCCAAAGCCAGGGCGGGGGTCAGCCCCAGCATTTT
CDR3: CASSQSQGGGQPQHF

J: TRBJ2-5
D: TRBD1
V: TRBV5-5
size: -
DNA: TGTGCCAGCAGCTTCAGCACCCGGACAGGGCAAGAGACCCAGTACTTC
CDR3: CASSFSTRTGQETQYF

J: TRBJ1-3
D: -
V: TRBV12-3/TRBV12-4
size: -
DNA: TGTGCCAGCAAGTCCGGGGCTGGAAACACCATATATTTT
CDR3: CASKSGAGNTIYF

J: TRBJ1-5
D: TRBD1
V: TRBV2
size: -
DNA: TGTGCCAGCAGCGGAGACCCGGGACAGGGTATTCAGCCCCAGCATTTT
CDR3: CASSGDPGQGIQPQHF

J: TRBJ2-2
D: -
V: TRBV9
size: -
DNA: TGTGCCAGCAGCAACTACAAGAACACCGGGGAGCTGTTTTTT
CDR3: CASSNYKNTGELFF

J: TRBJ2-5
D: TRBD2
V: TRBV9
size: -
DNA: TGTGCCAGCAGTGCCACCGGGACTACCAAAGAGACCCAGTACTTC
CDR3: CASSATGTTKETQYF

J: TRBJ1-6
D: TRBD1
V: TRBV6-6
size: -
DNA: TGTGCCACTCGGACAGGGTATAATTCACCCCTCCACTTT
CDR3: CATRTGYNSPLHF

J: TRBJ2-1
D: -
V: TRBV10-3
size: -
DNA: TGTGCCACGGTCGGATACGATGAGCAGTTCTTC
CDR3: CATVGYDEQFF

J: TRBJ2-1
D: -
V: TRBV27
size: once
DNA: TGTGCCAGCAGTTACGGAATAGGGGTGCGGGAGCAGTTCTTC
CDR3: CASSYGIGVREQFF